The sequence of this TCR beta chain was determined in a study of blood T cell repertoires in COVID-19. About the research overall: The United States, Italy and Spain provided the acute and convalescent COVID-19 samples. The analysed material was cDNA or gDNA that came from T cells, B-cell-depleted T cells, or PBMCs.

Source study methods: Amplification of reference gene primers was used by the study to estimate nucleated cell counts. Sequenced by immunoSEQ multiplex PCR; TCRdb stores in-frame clones only, minus some. For V, J and clone size, that table is used; D and trimming come from the DNA. The data hold approximately 530,000 clones, with about 89% observed a single time. Patients at the Seattle site were enrolled during active infection and followed longitudinally. The CDR3 consists of 13 residues. The ends were cut back, 5 bases at V and 1 base at J, with 8 bases in the middle. The receptor was derived from a woman aged 45-65 years with COVID-19, enrolled during active disease. The material sequenced was peripheral blood. The chain has TRBV12-3 or TRBV12-4 and TRBJ1-1; D is unclear. CDR3 DNA sequence: TGTGCCAGCAGTAGCGCGAAGAACACTGAAGCTTTCTTT. Translated: CASSSAKNTEAFF.